The next 17 T cell receptor beta chains were all read from a single sample in a study of T cell responses to AZD1222 COVID-19 vaccine. Assay: immunoSEQ multiplex PCR; the TCRdb copy retains only in-frame clones and omits some. This sample has tens of thousands of clones, with roughly 89% found just once. The input for sequencing was peripheral blood, taken 28 days after the second AZD1222 dose. These receptor sequences come from an adult who received the AZD1222 COVID-19 vaccine.

The chain joins TRBV6-5 to TRBJ1-2; unclear D gene. Trimming shortened V by 4 bases and J by 6 bases, and 12 bases separated the two germline ends. Germline V gene lookup returns CDR1 MNHEY and CDR2 SVGAGI. There are 13 residues in the CDR3. The CDR3 nucleotides are TGTGCCAGCAGTTCCCTACGGGGTCATGGCTACACCTTC. The encoded protein is CASSSLRGHGYTF.

This sequence joins TRBV5-8 and TRBJ1-1, with D possibly matching TRBD1 (5 bases). Trimming pared 2 bases from V and 2 bases from J, leaving 10 bases between. Germline V lookup: CDR1 SGHTS, CDR2 YDEGEE. This CDR3 has 14 residues. This CDR3 reads CASSFGDRNTEAFF. The CDR3 bases are TGTGCCAGCAGCTTTGGAGACAGAAACACTGAAGCTTTCTTT.

The gene calls are TRBV29-1 and TRBJ1-1, with 8 nucleotides matching TRBD1. This CDR3 region has 13 residues. J lost 1 base, V lost 5 bases, and 3 bases had no gene match. The germline V gene encodes CDR1 SQVTM and CDR2 ANQGSEA. CDR3 coding DNA: TGCAGCGTTCGTGGACAGGGGAACACTGAAGCTTTCTTT. It is translated as CSVRGQGNTEAFF.

V usage is TRBV5-1 and J usage is TRBJ1-4; perhaps TRBD1 as D (5 bases). Germline V gene data show CDR1 as SGHRS and CDR2 as YFSETQ. The CDR3 is made up of 15 amino acids. V was clipped by 5 bases and J by 0 bases, with 11 bases between them. For the CDR3, the DNA is TGCGCCAGCAGTTTCGGGACTGCAACTAATGAAAAACTGTTTTTT. Translating gives CASSFGTATNEKLFF.

V and J are TRBV18 and TRBJ2-2; 9 bases are a match to TRBD1. This CDR3 spans 16 amino acids. Trimming cost V 3 bases and J 4 bases; bases outside gene matches: 6. Germline-derived CDR1 and CDR2 are KGHSH and LQKENI. The DNA for the CDR3 is TGTGCCAGCTCACCGCTCGGGACAGGGAGCACCGGGGAGCTGTTTTTT. This translates into CASSPLGTGSTGELFF.

V gene TRBV6-1 combines with J gene TRBJ1-5; 8 bases align to TRBD1. The CDR3 has 14 amino acids. Germline V gene data show CDR1 as MNHNS and CDR2 as SASEGT. V trimming: 3 bases; J trimming: 6 bases; junction bases outside the gene matches: 4. The CDR3 loop reads CASSDRGRAQPQHF. The CDR3 nucleotides read TGTGCCAGCAGTGACAGGGGGCGCGCTCAGCCCCAGCATTTT.

This clone was counted a few times. The V and J genes are TRBV30 and TRBJ1-1; unclear D gene. V was clipped by 0 bases and J by 4 bases, with 6 bases between them. The CDR3 has 12 residues. The germline V gene encodes CDR1 GTSNPN and CDR2 SVGIG (reference sequence). DNA of the CDR3: TGTGCCTGGAGTGTAGGTGGCACTGAAGCTTTCTTT. Translated: CAWSVGGTEAFF.

The CDR3 protein is CASSLVNSGANVLTF. The CDR3 coding sequence is TGTGCCAGCTCCCTTGTAAACTCTGGGGCCAACGTCCTGACTTTC. The V call is TRBV18, the J call TRBJ2-6; D unclear. V was trimmed by 6 bases and J by 0 bases, leaving 9 bases between them. The germline V gene has CDR1 KGHSH and CDR2 LQKENI. The CDR3 has 15 residues.

This clone has a single count. The chain is built from TRBV6-5 and TRBJ1-2; D uncertain. V was pared by 6 bases and J by 6 bases, with 17 bases between. Germline V gene lookup returns CDR1 MNHEY and CDR2 SVGAGI. The CDR3 covers 14 residues. The CDR3 DNA is TGTGCCAGCAGGTCCGGGATCCCAGCCCATGGCTACACCTTC. This encodes CASRSGIPAHGYTF.

The chain joins TRBV5-5 to TRBJ2-1, with 10 positions matching TRBD1. The trim removed 1 base at V and 1 base at J, leaving 2 bases unmatched. The germline CDR1 and CDR2 sequences are SGHKS and YYEKEE (reference sequence). The length of the CDR3 is 16 residues. Here the CDR3 reads CASSLSGQGSYNEQFF. CDR3 nucleotides: TGTGCCAGCAGCTTGTCGGGACAGGGGTCCTACAATGAGCAGTTCTTC.

V is TRBV5-1 and J is TRBJ2-2, with no clear D. The V gene lost 0 bases and the J gene lost 8 bases, with 2 bases spanning the gap. Germline V gives CDR1 SGHRS, CDR2 YFSETQ. CDR3 length: 11 amino acids. The CDR3 reads CASSLAGELFF. CDR3 DNA sequence: TGCGCCAGCAGCTTGGCGGGGGAGCTGTTTTTT.

The chain joins TRBV19 to TRBJ1-1; possible D gene TRBD1, 6 bases. This CDR3 spans 13 amino acids. Germline CDR1 reads LNHDA; CDR2 reads SQIVND (reference sequence). With 7 bases removed from V and 2 bases from J, the gap between germline ends came to 11 bases. The CDR3: CASTGDSNTEAFF. The CDR3 region has the DNA TGTGCCAGTACAGGGGATTCAAACACTGAAGCTTTCTTT.

This sequence joins TRBV18 and TRBJ2-1; 10 bases map to TRBD2. This CDR3 comprises 16 residues. Per the germline V gene, CDR1 is KGHSH and CDR2 is LQKENI. The V gene end was trimmed by 6 bases and the J gene end by 0 bases; junction bases not matched to a gene: 5. The CDR3 DNA reads as TGTGCCAGCTCGCCCCGGACTAGCGGCTCCTACAATGAGCAGTTCTTC. Its translation is CASSPRTSGSYNEQFF.

The chain carries TRBV18 and TRBJ1-2; 8 bases match TRBD1. Per the germline V gene, CDR1 is KGHSH and CDR2 is LQKENI. This CDR3 is 16 amino acids long. V shed 0 bases and J 7 bases; nucleotides not matched to a gene: 10. In nucleotides, the CDR3 is TGTGCCAGCTCACCACCGCATGGACAGGGAATGGGTGGCTACACCTTC. Translation gives CASSPPHGQGMGGYTF.

The V call is TRBV2, the J call TRBJ2-2; the D gene is possibly TRBD1 (6 bases). Looked up from germline, CDR1 is SNHLY and CDR2 is FYNNEI. This CDR3 is 15 amino acids long. V lost 6 bases to trimming and J lost 0 bases, with 11 bases between them. CDR3 DNA sequence: TGTGCCAGCAGCAGGGACACACCGAACACCGGGGAGCTGTTTTTT. It is translated as CASSRDTPNTGELFF.

J is TRBJ1-2 and V is TRBV19; tentatively, D is TRBD1 (5 bases). The germline V gene encodes CDR1 LNHDA and CDR2 SQIVND (reference sequence). The CDR3 totals 14 residues. V lost 1 base to trimming and J lost 6 bases, with 12 bases between them. CDR3 loop: CASSIGQGADGYTF. The CDR3 bases are TGTGCCAGTAGTATAGGGCAGGGCGCTGATGGCTACACCTTC.

V usage is TRBV19 and J usage is TRBJ1-2; TRBD1 might be the D (6 bases). The CDR3 sequence is 15 residues long. The V gene's germline CDR1 is LNHDA and CDR2 SQIVND (reference sequence). V was cut by 3 bases and J by 4 bases, with 15 bases left in between. CDR3 in amino acids: CASSIRRGSGYGYTF. For the CDR3, the DNA is TGTGCCAGTAGTATTCGCAGGGGCTCCGGCTATGGCTACACCTTC.